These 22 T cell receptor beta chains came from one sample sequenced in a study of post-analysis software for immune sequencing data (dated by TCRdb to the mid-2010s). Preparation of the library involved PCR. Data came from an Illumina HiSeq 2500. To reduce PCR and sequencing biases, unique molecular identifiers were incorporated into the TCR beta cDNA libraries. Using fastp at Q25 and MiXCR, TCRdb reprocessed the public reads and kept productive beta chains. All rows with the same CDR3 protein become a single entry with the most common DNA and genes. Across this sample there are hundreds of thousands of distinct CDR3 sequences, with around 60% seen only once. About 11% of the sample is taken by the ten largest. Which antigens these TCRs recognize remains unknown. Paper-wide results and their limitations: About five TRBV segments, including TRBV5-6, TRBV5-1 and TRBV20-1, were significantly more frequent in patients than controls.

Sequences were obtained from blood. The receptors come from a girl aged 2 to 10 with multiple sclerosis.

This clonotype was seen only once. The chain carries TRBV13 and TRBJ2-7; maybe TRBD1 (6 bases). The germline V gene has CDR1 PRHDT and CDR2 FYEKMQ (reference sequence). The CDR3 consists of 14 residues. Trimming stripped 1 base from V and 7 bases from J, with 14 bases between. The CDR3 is CASSLAGAVGEQYF. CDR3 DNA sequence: TGTGCCAGCAGCTTAGCAGGGGCTGTGGGAGAGCAGTACTTC.

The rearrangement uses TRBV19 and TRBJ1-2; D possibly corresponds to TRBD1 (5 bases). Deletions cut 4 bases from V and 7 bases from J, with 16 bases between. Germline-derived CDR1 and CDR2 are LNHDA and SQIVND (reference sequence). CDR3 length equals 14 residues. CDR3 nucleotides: TGTGCCAGTAGTACGGTTGACCCGGGGGGTGGCTACACCTTC. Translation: CASSTVDPGGGYTF.

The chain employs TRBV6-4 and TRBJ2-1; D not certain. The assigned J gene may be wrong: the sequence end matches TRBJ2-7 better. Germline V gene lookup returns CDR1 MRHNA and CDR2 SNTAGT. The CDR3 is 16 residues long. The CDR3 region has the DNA TGTGCCAGCAGTGACTCTTCCCGGAGCTCCTACAATGAGCAGTACTTC. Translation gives CASSDSSRSSYNEQYF.

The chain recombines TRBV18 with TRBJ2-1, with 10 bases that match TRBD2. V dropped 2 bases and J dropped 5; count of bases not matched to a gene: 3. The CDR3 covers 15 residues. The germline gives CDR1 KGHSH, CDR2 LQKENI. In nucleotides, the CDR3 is TGTGCCAGCTCACCAGCACTAGCGGGGAACAATGAGCAGTTCTTC. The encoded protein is CASSPALAGNNEQFF.

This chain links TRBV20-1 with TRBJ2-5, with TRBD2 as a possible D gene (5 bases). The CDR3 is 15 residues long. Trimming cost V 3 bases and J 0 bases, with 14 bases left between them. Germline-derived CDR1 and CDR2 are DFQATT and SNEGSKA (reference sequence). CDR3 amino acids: CSASPTTGDQETQYF. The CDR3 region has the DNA TGCAGTGCTAGTCCTACAACCGGGGACCAAGAGACCCAGTACTTC.

The CDR3 bases are TGTGCCAGCAGCCAAGATTGGACTAGAGTAACAGAGACCCAGTACTTC. This translates into CASSQDWTRVTETQYF. The chain recombines TRBV14 with TRBJ2-5; TRBD2 aligns across 7 bases. This CDR3 has 16 residues. The V and J ends lost 0 bases and 4 bases, in that order; junction bases with no gene match: 8. Germline CDR1 SGHDN, CDR2 FVKESK.

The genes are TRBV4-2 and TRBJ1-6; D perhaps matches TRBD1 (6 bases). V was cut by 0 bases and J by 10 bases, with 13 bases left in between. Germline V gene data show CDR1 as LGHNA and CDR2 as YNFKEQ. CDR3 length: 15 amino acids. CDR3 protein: CASSQDNRVESPLHF. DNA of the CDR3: TGTGCCAGCAGCCAAGATAACAGGGTGGAATCACCCCTCCACTTT.

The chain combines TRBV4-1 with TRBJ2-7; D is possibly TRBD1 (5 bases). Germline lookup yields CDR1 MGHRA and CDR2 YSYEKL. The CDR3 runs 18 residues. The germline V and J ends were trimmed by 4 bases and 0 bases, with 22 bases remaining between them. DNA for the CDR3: TGCGCCAGCAGCCTACAAGTTCAGGGTCAGACGAGCTCCTACGAGCAGTACTTC. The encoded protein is CASSLQVQGQTSSYEQYF.

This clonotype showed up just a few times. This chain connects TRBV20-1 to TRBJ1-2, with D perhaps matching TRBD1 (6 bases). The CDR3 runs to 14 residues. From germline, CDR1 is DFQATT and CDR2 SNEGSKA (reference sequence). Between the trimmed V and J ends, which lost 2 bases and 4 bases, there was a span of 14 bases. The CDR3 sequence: CSARTGTNLYGYTF. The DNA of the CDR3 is TGCAGTGCTAGAACCGGGACAAACCTCTATGGCTACACCTTC.

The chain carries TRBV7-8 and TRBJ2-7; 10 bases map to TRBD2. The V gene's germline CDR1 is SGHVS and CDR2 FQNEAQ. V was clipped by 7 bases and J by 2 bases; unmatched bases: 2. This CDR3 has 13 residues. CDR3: CASTAGGPYEQYF. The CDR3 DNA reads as TGTGCCAGCACAGCGGGAGGGCCCTACGAGCAGTACTTC.

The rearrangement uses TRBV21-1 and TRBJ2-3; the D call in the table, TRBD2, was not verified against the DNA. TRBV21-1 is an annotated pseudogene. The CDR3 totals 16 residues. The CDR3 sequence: CASSKRTSGSPNTQYF. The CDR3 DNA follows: TGTGCCAGCAGCAAAAGGACTAGCGGGTCCCCAAATACGCAGTATTTT.

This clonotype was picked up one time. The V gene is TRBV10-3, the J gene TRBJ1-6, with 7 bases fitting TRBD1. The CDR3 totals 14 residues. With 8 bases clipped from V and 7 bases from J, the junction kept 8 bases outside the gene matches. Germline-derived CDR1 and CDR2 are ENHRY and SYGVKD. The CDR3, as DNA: TGTGCCATCGGACAGGCAGGGTTCAATTCACCCCTCCACTTT. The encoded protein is CAIGQAGFNSPLHF.

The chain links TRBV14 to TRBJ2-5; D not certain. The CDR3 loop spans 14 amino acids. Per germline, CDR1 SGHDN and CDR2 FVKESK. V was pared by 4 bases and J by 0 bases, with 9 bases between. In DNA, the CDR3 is TGTGCCAGCAGCCCTCCCGACCACCAAGAGACCCAGTACTTC. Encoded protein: CASSPPDHQETQYF.

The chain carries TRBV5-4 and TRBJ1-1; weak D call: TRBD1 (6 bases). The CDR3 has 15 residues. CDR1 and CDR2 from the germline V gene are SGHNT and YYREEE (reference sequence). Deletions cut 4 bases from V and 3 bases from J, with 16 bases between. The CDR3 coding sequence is TGTGCCAGCAGCGTCAAACCAGGGGCTGACACTGAAGCTTTCTTT. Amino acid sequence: CASSVKPGADTEAFF.

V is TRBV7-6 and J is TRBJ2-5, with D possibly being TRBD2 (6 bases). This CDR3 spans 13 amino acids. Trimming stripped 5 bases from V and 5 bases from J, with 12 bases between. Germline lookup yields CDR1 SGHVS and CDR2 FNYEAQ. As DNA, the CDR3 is TGTGCCAGCAGCCTGACTAGAAGGGAGACCCAGTACTTC. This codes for CASSLTRRETQYF. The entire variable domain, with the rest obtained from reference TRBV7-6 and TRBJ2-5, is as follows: GAGVSQSPRYKVTKRGQDVALRCDPISGHVSLYWYRQALGQGPEFLTYFNYEAQQDKSGLPNDRFSAERPEGSISTLTIQRTEQRDSAMYRCASSLTRRETQYFGPGTRLLVL.

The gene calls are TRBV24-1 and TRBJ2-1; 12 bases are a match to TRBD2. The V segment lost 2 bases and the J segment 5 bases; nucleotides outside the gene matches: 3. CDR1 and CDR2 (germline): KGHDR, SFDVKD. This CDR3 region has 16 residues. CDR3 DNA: TGTGCCACCAGTGATTCTAGCGGGGGGGCAGACAATGAGCAGTTCTTC. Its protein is CATSDSSGGADNEQFF.

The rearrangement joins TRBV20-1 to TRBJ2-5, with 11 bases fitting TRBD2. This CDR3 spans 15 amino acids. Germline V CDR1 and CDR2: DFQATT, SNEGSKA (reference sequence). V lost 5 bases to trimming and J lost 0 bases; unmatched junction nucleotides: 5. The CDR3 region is CSALAGGAYQETQYF. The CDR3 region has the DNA TGCAGTGCTTTAGCGGGGGGGGCCTACCAAGAGACCCAGTACTTC.

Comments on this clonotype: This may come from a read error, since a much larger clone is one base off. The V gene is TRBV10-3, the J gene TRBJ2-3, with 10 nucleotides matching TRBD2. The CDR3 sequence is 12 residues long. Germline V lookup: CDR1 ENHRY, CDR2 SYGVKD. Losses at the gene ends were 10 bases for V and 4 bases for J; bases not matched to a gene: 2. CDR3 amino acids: CASGLAADTQYF. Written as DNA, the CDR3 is TGTGCCAGCGGACTAGCGGCAGATACGCAGTATTTT.

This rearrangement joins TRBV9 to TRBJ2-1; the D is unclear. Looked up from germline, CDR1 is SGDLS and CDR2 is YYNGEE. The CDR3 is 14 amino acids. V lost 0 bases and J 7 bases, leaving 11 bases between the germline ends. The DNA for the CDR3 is TGTGCCAGCAGCGTAGAAGGTCTGTGGAATGAGCAGTTCTTC. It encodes CASSVEGLWNEQFF.

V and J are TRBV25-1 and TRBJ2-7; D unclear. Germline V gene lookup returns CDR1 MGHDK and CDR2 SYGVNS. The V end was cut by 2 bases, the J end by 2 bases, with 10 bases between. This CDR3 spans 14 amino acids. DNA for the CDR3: TGTGCCAGCAGTGAAAGTCGGCAGACCTACGAGCAGTACTTC. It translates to CASSESRQTYEQYF.

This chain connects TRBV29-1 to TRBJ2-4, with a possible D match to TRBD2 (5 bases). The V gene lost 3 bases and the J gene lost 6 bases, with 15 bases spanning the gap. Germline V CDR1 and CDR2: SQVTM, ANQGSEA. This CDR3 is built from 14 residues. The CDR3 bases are TGCAGCGTTGAGGCGGCGGGTGTACGAAACATTCAGTACTTC. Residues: CSVEAAGVRNIQYF.

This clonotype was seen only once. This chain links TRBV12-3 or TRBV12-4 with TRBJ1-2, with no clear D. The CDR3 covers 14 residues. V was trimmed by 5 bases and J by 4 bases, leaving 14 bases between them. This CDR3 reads CASSDAVRSYGYTF. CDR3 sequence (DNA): TGTGCCAGCAGTGATGCGGTACGCTCCTATGGCTACACCTTC.